This passage covers 7 T cell receptor beta chains from one sample sequenced in a study of shared clonotypes between healthy human individuals. Terminally differentiated effector memory CD45RA+ cells were left out of the naive CD8 fraction, which was CD45RO-negative and positively selected for CCR7. Sequencing was performed with immunoSEQ multiplex PCR; in TCRdb, only in-frame clones are kept and a portion is missing. The table has around 2,000,000 clones, more than 85% seen once. The source material was naive CD8+ T cells from PBMCs. Source of these receptors: a man between 18 and 29 years old in good health. Some clones in this sample may be carry-over from other donors' samples.

This chain uses TRBV28 with TRBJ2-5, with D uncertain. Matching the DNA end better, TRBJ2-7 makes the J call doubtful. Looked up from germline, CDR1 is MDHEN and CDR2 is SYDVKM. The CDR3 consists of 15 residues. The CDR3 region has the DNA TGTGCCAGCAGCCCCGGACGGAGTAGCTCCTACGAGCAGTACTTC. It encodes CASSPGRSSSYEQYF.

This clone has a single count. The V gene is TRBV4-1, the J gene TRBJ2-7, with 7 bases fitting TRBD1. Germline V gene lookup returns CDR1 MGHRA and CDR2 YSYEKL. The J segment lost 6 bases and the V segment lost 4 bases, leaving 12 bases of the junction unmatched. This CDR3 is 15 amino acids long. CDR3 nucleotide sequence: TGCGCCAGCAGCCTTCACGTGGCAGGGGGTCGCGAGCAGTACTTC. Amino acid sequence: CASSLHVAGGREQYF.

On this clone: This sample includes further DNA sequences coding for the same CDR3. This chain joins TRBV27 and TRBJ2-2; D might be TRBD1 (6 bases). Trimming removed 0 bases at V and 0 bases at J, with 8 bases between. Germline V gene sequence: CDR1 MNHEY, CDR2 SMNVEV (reference sequence). The CDR3 sequence is 16 residues long. CDR3 loop: CASSLSAGANTGELFF. The CDR3 DNA sequence: TGTGCCAGCAGTTTATCGGCAGGGGCGAACACCGGGGAGCTGTTTTTT.

The rearrangement uses TRBV11-1 and TRBJ1-2; a weak D match, TRBD1 (5 bases). The CDR3 covers 16 residues. Germline-derived CDR1 and CDR2 are SGHAT and FQDESV (reference sequence). Trimming stripped 3 bases from V and 4 bases from J, with 18 bases between. Here the CDR3 reads CASSFWARDGSYGYTF. As DNA, the CDR3 is TGTGCCAGCAGCTTTTGGGCGAGGGACGGATCCTATGGCTACACCTTC.

The gene calls are TRBV9 and TRBJ2-3, with 9 bases aligning to TRBD2. Unmatched junction bases numbered 6, after V lost 0 bases and J lost 1 base. Looked up from germline, CDR1 is SGDLS and CDR2 is YYNGEE. This CDR3 is 17 amino acids long. DNA of the CDR3: TGTGCCAGCAGCGTAGACCCAGCGGGAGGTGGCACAGATACGCAGTATTTT. As protein: CASSVDPAGGGTDTQYF.

The gene calls are TRBV7-6 and TRBJ2-7; 8 bases agree with TRBD2. The germline V gene has CDR1 SGHVS and CDR2 FNYEAQ. This CDR3 spans 17 amino acids. With 1 base clipped from V and 0 bases from J, the junction kept 8 bases outside the gene matches. The CDR3 here is CASSLEAWLAGSYEQYF. The CDR3 DNA reads TGTGCCAGCAGCTTAGAAGCATGGCTAGCGGGCTCCTACGAGCAGTACTTC. Complete variable domain (other parts from reference TRBV7-6 and TRBJ2-7): GAGVSQSPRYKVTKRGQDVALRCDPISGHVSLYWYRQALGQGPEFLTYFNYEAQQDKSGLPNDRFSAERPEGSISTLTIQRTEQRDSAMYRCASSLEAWLAGSYEQYFGPGTRLTVT.

The rearrangement joins TRBV28 to TRBJ2-4; possible D gene TRBD2, 6 bases. Deletions cut 3 bases from V and 0 bases from J, with 12 bases between. Germline loops: CDR1 MDHEN, CDR2 SYDVKM. The CDR3 is 16 amino acids. Here the CDR3 reads CASSFAGRLAKNIQYF. As DNA, the CDR3 is TGTGCCAGCAGTTTCGCGGGACGACTAGCCAAAAACATTCAGTACTTC.